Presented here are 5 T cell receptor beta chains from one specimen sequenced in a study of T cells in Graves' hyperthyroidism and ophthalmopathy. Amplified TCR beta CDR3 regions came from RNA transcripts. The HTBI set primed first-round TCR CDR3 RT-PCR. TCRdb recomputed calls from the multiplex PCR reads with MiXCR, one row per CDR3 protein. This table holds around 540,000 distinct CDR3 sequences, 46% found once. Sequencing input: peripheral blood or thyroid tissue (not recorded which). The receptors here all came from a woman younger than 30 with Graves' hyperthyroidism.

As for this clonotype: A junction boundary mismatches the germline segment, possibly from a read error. Here the CDR3 DNA reads TGTGCCAGCAGCTTATTAATGGAGGCCTACGAGCAGTGCTTC. It specifies CASSLLMEAYEQCF. The V and J genes are TRBV7-9 and TRBJ2-7, with a weak D call TRBD2 (5 bases). CDR1 is SEHNR, CDR2 FQNEAQ, per germline (reference sequence). This CDR3 has 14 residues.

The CDR3 DNA reads TGTGCCAGCACCCCAAGGGACAGGGCGTTTTTT. Amino acids: CASTPRDRAFF. The V gene is TRBV2, the J gene TRBJ1-4, with 9 bases identical to TRBD1. With 7 bases clipped from V and 16 bases from J, the junction kept 7 bases outside the gene matches. CDR3 length equals 11 residues. Germline V gene sequence: CDR1 SNHLY, CDR2 FYNNEI. Supplemented by reference TRBV2 and TRBJ1-4, the full variable domain reads EPEVTQTPSHQVTQMGQEVILRCVPISNHLYFYWYRQILGQKVEFLVSFYNNEISEKSEIFDDQFSVERPDGSNFTLKIRSTKLEDSAMYFCASTPRDRAFFGSGTQLSVL.

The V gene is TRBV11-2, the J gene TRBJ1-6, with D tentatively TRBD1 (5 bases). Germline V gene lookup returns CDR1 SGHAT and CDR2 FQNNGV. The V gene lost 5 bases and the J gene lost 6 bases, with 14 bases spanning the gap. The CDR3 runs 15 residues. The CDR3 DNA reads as TGTGCCAGCAGCCCGGCGGGGACGGGTAATTCACCCCTCCACTTT. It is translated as CASSPAGTGNSPLHF.

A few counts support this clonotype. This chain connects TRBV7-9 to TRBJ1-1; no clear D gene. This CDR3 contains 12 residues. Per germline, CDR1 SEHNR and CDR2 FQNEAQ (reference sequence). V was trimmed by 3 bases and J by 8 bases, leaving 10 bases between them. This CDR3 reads CASSFGWAEAFF. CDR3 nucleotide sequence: TGTGCCAGCAGCTTCGGTTGGGCAGAAGCTTTCTTT.

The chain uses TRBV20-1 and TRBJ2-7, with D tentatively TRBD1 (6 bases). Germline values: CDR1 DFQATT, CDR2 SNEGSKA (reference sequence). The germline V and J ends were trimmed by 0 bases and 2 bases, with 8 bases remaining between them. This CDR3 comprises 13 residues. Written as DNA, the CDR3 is TGCAGTGCTAGAGACAGGGGAACCTACGAGCAGTACTTC. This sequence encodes CSARDRGTYEQYF.